Listed below are T cell receptor beta chains from one sample, sequenced in a study of T cells expressing NK-cell markers. Reanalyzing the 5' RACE reads, TCRdb keeps one entry per CDR3 protein, without DNA. The sample holds tens of thousands of distinct CDR3 sequences. The sample taken for sequencing was blood T cells: a sorted CD56 or NKG2C T cell subset, CD4+ or CD8+ T cells, or bulk PBMC T cells (not recorded which). Receptors originate from a woman between 18 and 70 years old in good health. CDR3s include the opening cysteine and the closing phenylalanine or tryptophan. The size of a clone is reported for some rows only, either as once, few or many, or as a class for expanded clones.

v_gene	abundance	j_gene	CDR3aa
TRBV6-1	.	TRBJ1-5	CASRSSGYQPQHF
TRBV27	.	TRBJ1-5	CASSLSGSLRPQHF
TRBV3-1	.	TRBJ2-3	CASSASGRITDTQYF
TRBV4-1	.	TRBJ2-2	CASSQDLGSGRRGELFF
TRBV5-1	.	TRBJ1-6	CASTPGGRDHSPLHF
TRBV7-8	.	TRBJ1-3	CASSLKGALSGNTIYF
TRBV11-2	.	TRBJ2-3	CASSLSDDTQYF
TRBV24-1	.	TRBJ1-2	CATSDMGGYGYTF
TRBV7-6	.	TRBJ2-7	CASSLEPGPNEQYF
TRBV5-1	.	TRBJ1-4	CASSLATGLEGEKLFF
TRBV10-3	.	TRBJ2-1	CAISESYRNLSYNEQFF
TRBV4-1	.	TRBJ1-2	CASSQETGRGHYGYTF
TRBV20-1	.	TRBJ2-3	CSASGGSTDTQYF
TRBV7-9	.	TRBJ2-1	CASSLSRDNEQFF
TRBV14	.	TRBJ2-1	CASSQDPSGGGYNEQFF
TRBV7-9	.	TRBJ2-7	CATGQGVYEQYF
TRBV20-1	.	TRBJ2-7	CSAEPDSNSYEQYF
TRBV7-2	.	TRBJ2-7	CASSVTGLAEGYEQYF
TRBV7-6	.	TRBJ1-4	CASSLLKTTNEKLFF
TRBV27	.	TRBJ2-7	CASSLYRGVYEQYF
TRBV19	.	TRBJ2-7	CASSGRTGYYEQYF
TRBV4-2	.	TRBJ2-1	CASSQEVGAIGNEQFF
TRBV7-9	.	TRBJ2-3	CASSALGDTQYF
TRBV11-1	.	TRBJ2-7	CASSPQFRDRDLSFEQYF
TRBV29-1	.	TRBJ1-3	CSVWTRNTIYF
TRBV27	.	TRBJ2-3	CASSSQGSRTDTQYF
TRBV11-2	.	TRBJ2-5	CASSTRDRSVETQYF
TRBV12-3/TRBV12-4	.	TRBJ2-7	CASSSLSYEQYF
TRBV18	.	TRBJ1-5	CASSGRSNEPQHF
TRBV28	.	TRBJ2-7	CASSLSGTTYEQYF
TRBV6-1	.	TRBJ2-7	CASSPGQGASLYEQYF
TRBV12-3/TRBV12-4	large	TRBJ2-7	CASSLLRGYEQYF
TRBV7-8	.	TRBJ1-1	CASRSGNTEAFF
TRBV21-1	.	TRBJ1-1	CASSKALFGENTEAFF
TRBV5-1	.	TRBJ2-1	CASSPAGLAGRSYNEQFF
TRBV7-2	.	TRBJ2-7	CASLHRLGRIYEQYF
TRBV5-1	.	TRBJ2-3	CASSFNSGGAPDTQYF
TRBV13	.	TRBJ1-2	CASSSNTGSGYGYTF
TRBV6-1	.	TRBJ2-3	CASSLAGDPDTQYF
TRBV4-1	.	TRBJ2-7	CASSQVAGSYEQYF
TRBV7-3	.	TRBJ2-2	CASSTLAGGLIAGELFF
TRBV12-3/TRBV12-4	.	TRBJ1-2	CASSLDPGQGRGYTF
TRBV7-8	.	TRBJ2-2	CASSLANPGGSGELFF
TRBV2	.	TRBJ2-2	CASSEDFLNTGELFF
TRBV27	.	TRBJ2-1	CASSLKGRNNEQFF
TRBV28	.	TRBJ2-1	CASSFESSGSSEQFF
TRBV10-3	.	TRBJ2-3	CAISVGGGPSDTQYF
TRBV7-2	.	TRBJ2-2	CASSPQEAGELFF
TRBV7-2	.	TRBJ2-7	CASSLGRQGIEQYF
TRBV20-1	.	TRBJ1-5	CSASSPGQDHQPQHF
TRBV2	.	TRBJ2-3	CASDATGGTSASTDTQYF
TRBV12-3/TRBV12-4	.	TRBJ2-4	CASSHLAGGGKNIQYF
TRBV10-3	.	TRBJ2-3	CAISETARSTDTQYF
TRBV6-4	.	TRBJ2-2	CASSDVGDTGELFF